This T cell receptor beta chain was sequenced during a study of beta chain features in type 1 diabetes (dated by TCRdb to the late 2010s). General notes on the study: Patients and healthy donors did not differ in mean age, gender distribution, total cell number or subset yield. Regulatory and stem cell-like memory subsets were isolated from only 8 patients and roughly 8 healthy donors, whereas naive and central memory subsets came from all 30 or so donors. A total of roughly 100,000,000 sorted cells were examined across all samples, and the number of cells per subset was strongly correlated with RNA yield. The study compared the TCRB repertoires of sorted circulating CD4+ T cell subsets in recently diagnosed type 1 diabetes patients with those in matched healthy donors. Study-wide findings and limitations: The naive, central memory and regulatory TCRB repertoires appeared to resemble one another more closely among patients than among healthy donors. Because cDNA was sequenced instead of genomic DNA, highly expressing activated cells could be over-represented, though the groups showed no difference in activation or CD3 levels. Shorter templates might be favored by PCR, yet because patient and control samples were amplified and corrected together, any such skew would affect both groups equally. HLA sub-analyses involved small numbers of individuals, so any influence of HLA type on TCRB rearrangement remained unresolved. At VDJ recombination sites, type 1 diabetes patients had fewer insertions and more deleted nucleotides, which implies abnormalities in thymic rearrangement. A moderate but significant shortening of TCRB CDR3 length was observed in type 1 diabetes patients in all four CD4+ subsets.

CDR1 is given as LGHNT and CDR2 as FRNRAP, both from the germline V gene. V loses 1 base of germline sequence and J loses 3 bases, and the interval between the two ends is 7 bases. The CDR3 measures 13 amino acids from cysteine to phenylalanine. Only the CDR3 DNA is retained, 39 bases long and in frame from the first base. All of the isolated RNA was reverse transcribed with the High Capacity cDNA Reverse Transcription Kit, so expressed TCRB transcripts were sequenced. Deep immunoSEQ sequencing was performed on naive, central memory and regulatory T cell samples, with an average of roughly 3.6 million total reads per sample. Sorted cells were lysed in RLT buffer, and RNA was extracted using DNase-treated RNeasy Micro or Mini kits according to cell number. Each cell subset was processed separately to prevent cross-contamination, with patient and healthy donor samples processed together. The immunoSEQ multiplex PCR was used to amplify TCRB sequences from cDNA, yielding 87-bp fragments that span the CDR3 region. Sequencing of the amplicons was done on the Illumina HiSeq platform. As for the original processing: Synthetic template baselines were used to correct PCR bias computationally, reads within Hamming distance 2 were collapsed together, and singletons that could not be merged were discarded. Reads were aligned against IMGT to assign V, D and J genes, CDR3 length and insertions or deletions at six rearrangement sites. Within each subset, clonotype counts were normalized to sorted cell number, and only after that were true diversity and Gini coefficients computed with the tcR R package. The overlap coefficient, calculated on TCRB nucleotide sequences, was used to quantify repertoire sharing. Here the immuneACCESS table is served through TCRdb, limited to in-frame sequences with V and J called. Missing clones are a known gap in these copies; in checked studies unresolved V genes cover under half, and the rest lacks a known reason. V and J calls and clone size are given by that table; D and trimming were obtained from the DNA. This sample is represented by some 240,000 clones; approximately 10% of them were singletons. Over 1% of the sample belongs to the ten largest clones.

A single peripheral blood draw of around 0.11 L on average was collected from each donor into heparinised tubes. A BD FACSAria II and a panel including CD45RO, CCR7, CD25, CD127, CD95 and CD27 were used to sort naive, central memory, regulatory and stem cell-like memory CD4+ T cells. All sorted populations exceeded 95% purity. PBMCs were separated immediately by Lymphoprep density gradient centrifugation and were stained directly, without being cultured. To minimize batch effects, samples were stained and sorted in pairs, one healthy donor with one patient per experiment. As regards this clone: The antigen it recognizes is unknown. Base qualities are not provided; no much larger clone lies one nucleotide away.

The clonotype was recovered from a man younger than 30 in good health. Sequencing was carried out using central memory CD4+ T cells from blood. The chain uses TRBV12-5 and TRBJ2-7; TRBD1 might be the D gene, on 5 matching bases. The CDR3 region reads CASGLGGVYEQYF. The DNA reads TGTGCTAGTGGTTTGGGGGGCGTCTACGAGCAGTACTTC.